This is a list of T cell receptor beta chains from one sample in a study of Ad26.COV2.S vaccination and SARS-CoV-2 variants. Profiling relied on immunoSEQ multiplex PCR, and the TCRdb table lists in-frame clones only, not all of them. Of under 500,000 clones listed, approximately 92% are singletons. Source: peripheral blood, taken in a trial of Ad26.COV2.S vaccine versus placebo. These receptors all come from a person aged 18-60 years who received the Ad26.COV2.S COVID-19 vaccine or a placebo. The CDR3 runs from the conserved cysteine through the conserved F or W. Each record gives: CDR3 length, clone size, D gene, V gene, J gene, CDR3 DNA, CDR3 protein. A D gene is named only where the DNA matches it firmly. Clone size is given for some rows only: seen once, a few or many times, or a class if the clone is expanded.

cdr3_length: 13; clone_size: NA; d_call: NA; v_call: TRBV27; j_call: TRBJ1-2; cdr3_nt: TGTGCCATTCGCGCAGGGAAGAACTATGGCTACACCTTC; cdr3_aa: CAIRAGKNYGYTF
cdr3_length: 17; clone_size: NA; d_call: TRBD2; v_call: TRBV6-1; j_call: TRBJ2-7; cdr3_nt: TGTGCCAGCAGTGAAGGGGCTAGCGGGGGCCGACCCTACGAGCAGTACTTC; cdr3_aa: CASSEGASGGRPYEQYF
cdr3_length: 15; clone_size: NA; d_call: TRBD1; v_call: TRBV25-1; j_call: TRBJ1-2; cdr3_nt: TGTGCCAGCAGTGACCGGGACAGGGGGAACTATGGCTACACCTTC; cdr3_aa: CASSDRDRGNYGYTF
cdr3_length: 13; clone_size: few; d_call: TRBD1; v_call: TRBV6-2/TRBV6-3; j_call: TRBJ1-5; cdr3_nt: TGTGCCAGCAGTTACCCAGGGGGGCAGCCCCAGCATTTT; cdr3_aa: CASSYPGGQPQHF
cdr3_length: 12; clone_size: once; d_call: NA; v_call: TRBV4-3; j_call: TRBJ1-2; cdr3_nt: TGCGCCAGCAGCCTAAGCGGCGCAGGCTACACCTTC; cdr3_aa: CASSLSGAGYTF
cdr3_length: 16; clone_size: NA; d_call: NA; v_call: TRBV14; j_call: TRBJ2-1; cdr3_nt: TGTGCCAGCAGCGACTACTCCTACTATTCAACCAATGAGCAGTTCTTC; cdr3_aa: CASSDYSYYSTNEQFF
cdr3_length: 12; clone_size: NA; d_call: TRBD1; v_call: TRBV9; j_call: TRBJ2-1; cdr3_nt: TGTGCCAGCAGCGAGGGGGCCGATGAGCAGTTCTTC; cdr3_aa: CASSEGADEQFF
cdr3_length: 15; clone_size: NA; d_call: NA; v_call: TRBV7-2; j_call: TRBJ1-5; cdr3_nt: TGTGCCAGCAGCTTAGGGGTCTCGGCGGGACAGCCCCAGCATTTT; cdr3_aa: CASSLGVSAGQPQHF
cdr3_length: 13; clone_size: NA; d_call: NA; v_call: TRBV10-3; j_call: TRBJ2-5; cdr3_nt: TGTGCCATCAGTGACAGGGGCCAAGAGACCCAGTACTTC; cdr3_aa: CAISDRGQETQYF
cdr3_length: 11; clone_size: NA; d_call: NA; v_call: TRBV2; j_call: TRBJ1-2; cdr3_nt: TGTGCCAGCAGTGGCCAGGGTGGCTACACCTTC; cdr3_aa: CASSGQGGYTF
cdr3_length: 13; clone_size: NA; d_call: NA; v_call: TRBV29-1; j_call: TRBJ1-1; cdr3_nt: TGCAGCGTTGCCCCCGACAGCCGGACTGAAGCTTTCTTT; cdr3_aa: CSVAPDSRTEAFF
cdr3_length: 14; clone_size: once; d_call: NA; v_call: TRBV19; j_call: TRBJ2-1; cdr3_nt: TGTGCCGTAAAGCCGGGGGCGTTTTACAATGAGCAGTTCTTC; cdr3_aa: CAVKPGAFYNEQFF
cdr3_length: 12; clone_size: NA; d_call: NA; v_call: TRBV2; j_call: TRBJ2-5; cdr3_nt: TGTGCCAGCAGTGATATTTGGGAGACCCAGTACTTC; cdr3_aa: CASSDIWETQYF
cdr3_length: 14; clone_size: many; d_call: NA; v_call: TRBV2; j_call: TRBJ1-3; cdr3_nt: TGTGCCAGCAGAGGTGACAGGTCTGGAAACACCATATATTTT; cdr3_aa: CASRGDRSGNTIYF
cdr3_length: 13; clone_size: NA; d_call: NA; v_call: TRBV29-1; j_call: TRBJ1-1; cdr3_nt: TGCAGCGTTGAGGTTTCCAGATACACTGAAGCTTTCTTT; cdr3_aa: CSVEVSRYTEAFF
cdr3_length: 18; clone_size: NA; d_call: TRBD2; v_call: TRBV6-2/TRBV6-3; j_call: TRBJ2-1; cdr3_nt: TGTGCCAGCAGTTACCCCCGCACTAGCGGGGGGCCCTACAATGAGCAGTTCTTC; cdr3_aa: CASSYPRTSGGPYNEQFF
cdr3_length: 15; clone_size: once; d_call: TRBD1; v_call: TRBV9; j_call: TRBJ2-2; cdr3_nt: TGTGCCAGCAGCTTACGGACAGGAGACACCGGGGAGCTGTTTTTT; cdr3_aa: CASSLRTGDTGELFF
cdr3_length: 12; clone_size: NA; d_call: NA; v_call: TRBV19; j_call: TRBJ1-2; cdr3_nt: TGTGCCAGTAGGGGGAAAATCCGGGGCTACACCTTC; cdr3_aa: CASRGKIRGYTF
cdr3_length: 16; clone_size: NA; d_call: NA; v_call: TRBV7-2; j_call: TRBJ1-5; cdr3_nt: TGTGCCAGCAGCTTAGGTGTGACAGACGGCAATCAGCCCCAGCATTTT; cdr3_aa: CASSLGVTDGNQPQHF
cdr3_length: 15; clone_size: few; d_call: NA; v_call: TRBV7-9; j_call: TRBJ1-5; cdr3_nt: TGTGCCAGCAGCTTAGGAATGGGGGTCGGGCAGCCCCAGCATTTT; cdr3_aa: CASSLGMGVGQPQHF
cdr3_length: 12; clone_size: once; d_call: NA; v_call: TRBV30; j_call: TRBJ1-2; cdr3_nt: TGTGCCTGGAACGGGGTTTACTATGGCTACACCTTC; cdr3_aa: CAWNGVYYGYTF
cdr3_length: 15; clone_size: NA; d_call: NA; v_call: TRBV4-1; j_call: TRBJ2-2; cdr3_nt: TGCGCCAGCAGCCAGCTAGGGACTTCCACCGGGGAGCTGTTTTTT; cdr3_aa: CASSQLGTSTGELFF
cdr3_length: 13; clone_size: few; d_call: TRBD1; v_call: TRBV7-6; j_call: TRBJ2-7; cdr3_nt: TGTGCCAGCAGCATGACAGGGGCCAGCGAGCAGTACTTC; cdr3_aa: CASSMTGASEQYF
cdr3_length: 13; clone_size: NA; d_call: TRBD2; v_call: TRBV5-6; j_call: TRBJ2-7; cdr3_nt: TGTGCCAGCAGCGGGGGGGACTCCTACGAGCAGTACTTC; cdr3_aa: CASSGGDSYEQYF